A single sample is the source of the 13 T cell receptor beta chains below, sequenced in a study of blood T cell repertoires in COVID-19. TCRdb keeps only in-frame clones here, not all; method: immunoSEQ multiplex PCR. The sample records about 53,000 clones, approximately 80% being singletons. Sequenced: peripheral blood. These receptor sequences come from a man in his 70s with active or convalescent COVID-19.

This clone occurred once. This chain joins TRBV5-1 and TRBJ2-7; 7 bases line up with TRBD1. CDR1 and CDR2 from the germline V gene are SGHRS and YFSETQ. The CDR3 consists of 14 residues. The J segment lost 0 bases and the V segment lost 4 bases, leaving 4 bases of the junction unmatched. DNA for the CDR3: TGCGCCAGCAGCGCCGGGACAGTCTCCTACGAGCAGTACTTC. This gives the protein CASSAGTVSYEQYF.

In this sample, this clone turned up once. The genes are TRBV29-1 and TRBJ2-7; possibly TRBD2 for D (6 bases). This CDR3 has 14 amino acids. The ends were cut back, 6 bases at V and 2 bases at J, with 17 bases in the middle. Germline V gene data show CDR1 as SQVTM and CDR2 as ANQGSEA. Here the CDR3 DNA reads TGCAGCGTACTTGCTATGGGGGGAACCTACGAGCAGTACTTC. Translation: CSVLAMGGTYEQYF.

This chain uses TRBV18 with TRBJ2-7, with D possibly TRBD1 on 6 matching bases. This CDR3 is 14 amino acids long. V was trimmed by 1 base and J by 7 bases, leaving 14 bases between them. Germline V gene lookup returns CDR1 KGHSH and CDR2 LQKENI. The CDR3 nucleotides read TGTGCCAGCTCACCACGCCAGGGGATAGAGGAGCAGTACTTC. Translated, it gives CASSPRQGIEEQYF.

V is TRBV18 and J is TRBJ2-7; 7 bases fit TRBD1. Germline loops: CDR1 KGHSH, CDR2 LQKENI. The length of the CDR3 is 15 residues. J lost 7 bases, V lost 2 bases, and 11 bases had no gene match. The CDR3 bases are TGTGCCAGCTCACCAACGGTTGGACAGGAGAGGGAGCAGTACTTC. Residues: CASSPTVGQEREQYF.

The V and J genes are TRBV7-2 and TRBJ1-2; 7 positions match TRBD1. The germline V gene encodes CDR1 SGHTA and CDR2 FQGNSA. After removal of 4 bases from V and 2 bases from J, the junction contained 4 bases not matched to a gene. The CDR3 runs to 14 residues. The CDR3 nucleotides read TGTGCCAGCAGCTCCACCAGGGGGAACTATGGCTACACCTTC. It yields the protein CASSSTRGNYGYTF.

V and J are TRBV30 and TRBJ1-2, with D possibly matching TRBD1 (6 bases). This CDR3 spans 13 amino acids. V was pared by 7 bases and J by 8 bases, with 20 bases between. Germline assignment: CDR1 GTSNPN and CDR2 SVGIG (reference sequence). The CDR3 bases are TGTGCCTTAAGGGACAAGAACGTGGTGGGCTACACCTTC. Translating it yields CALRDKNVVGYTF.

The table lists this clone with a few counts. The V and J genes are TRBV6-2 or TRBV6-3 and TRBJ2-1; D is ambiguous. This CDR3 contains 10 residues. The V end was cut by 6 bases, the J end by 9 bases, with 6 bases between. CDR1 and CDR2 from the germline V gene are MNHEY and SVGEGT. CDR3 region: CASSGGEQFF. CDR3 sequence (DNA): TGTGCCAGCAGCGGCGGTGAGCAGTTCTTC.

This chain joins TRBV7-8 and TRBJ2-1; D unclear. Trimming removed 4 bases from V and 0 bases from J, with 7 bases in between. There are 14 residues in the CDR3. Germline loops: CDR1 SGHVS, CDR2 FQNEAQ. The CDR3 bases are TGTGCCAGCAGCTGGAGAAGCTCCTACAATGAGCAGTTCTTC. Protein: CASSWRSSYNEQFF.

The rearrangement links TRBV6-1 to TRBJ1-2; TRBD1 is a possible D gene (5 bases). Germline values: CDR1 MNHNS, CDR2 SASEGT. Deletions cut 1 base from V and 7 bases from J, with 16 bases between. The CDR3 loop spans 15 amino acids. The CDR3 coding sequence is TGTGCCAGCAGTGAAGTCCTCCGTCAGGGTGGTGGCTACACCTTC. Translation gives CASSEVLRQGGGYTF.

The V and J genes are TRBV19 and TRBJ1-1, with D tentatively TRBD1 (6 bases). Germline CDR1 LNHDA, CDR2 SQIVND (reference sequence). The CDR3 runs 14 residues. Trimming took 7 bases from V and 8 from J, leaving 20 bases between them. The CDR3 DNA follows: TGTGCCAGTATAGAGGGCGAAGGGGGAAAGGAAGCTTTCTTT. It codes for CASIEGEGGKEAFF.

The chain employs TRBV5-1 and TRBJ1-3; 7 bases line up with TRBD1. The ends lost 0 bases at V and 0 bases at J; junction bases unmatched: 3. The CDR3 is made up of 16 amino acids. The germline V gene encodes CDR1 SGHRS and CDR2 YFSETQ. The DNA for the CDR3 is TGCGCCAGCAGCTTGGAGGGGGCCCACTCTGGAAACACCATATATTTT. Protein: CASSLEGAHSGNTIYF.

This clone was counted ten times or more. The V gene is TRBV27, the J gene TRBJ1-1; TRBD1 agrees at 7 bases. Trimming cost V 5 bases and J 6 bases; bases outside gene matches: 12. The CDR3 is 15 residues long. Germline CDR1 reads MNHEY; CDR2 reads SMNVEV (reference sequence). The CDR3 DNA reads TGTGCCAGCAGTACCAGACAGGGTAGTCGGCCTGAAGCTTTCTTT. Translating it yields CASSTRQGSRPEAFF.

A single count supports this clone. The gene calls are TRBV7-2 and TRBJ1-2; 8 nucleotides align to TRBD1. Germline V CDR1 and CDR2: SGHTA, FQGNSA. The CDR3 has 13 residues. Unmatched junction bases numbered 4, after V lost 4 bases and J lost 6 bases. CDR3 nucleotides: TGTGCCAGCAGCTCCCCAGGGGGCGATGGCTACACCTTC. Translating it yields CASSSPGGDGYTF.